This TCR beta chain came from a study of T cell clonality in common variable immunodeficiency. General study points: Reportedly, TCR beta sequences from common variable immunodeficiency showed fewer deletions and N-nucleotide insertions. TCRbeta clonality was increased in CVID versus healthy controls. Compared with controls, CVID subjects had fewer shared TCRbeta clones.

With V trimmed by 9 bases and J by 6 bases, 11 bases remained unmatched. Germline V CDR1 and CDR2: LNHDA, SQIVND (reference sequence). CDR3 size: 14 residues. This clone was picked up a small number of times. Its antigen remains unknown. The missing CDR3 end, 3 residues past where the read stops, is filled in from the germline J gene. Method: immunoSEQ multiplex PCR; TCRdb's copy keeps in-frame clones and lacks some. Listed here are about 11,000 clones without any singletons, the top ten holding approximately 6%. Source material: peripheral blood mononuclear cells. This chain joins TRBV19 and TRBJ2-3; TRBD2 agrees at 8 bases. The source is a human donor with common variable immunodeficiency. CDR3 region: CASGTSGVLDTQYF. Partial CDR3 DNA: TGTGCCAGCGGTACTAGCGGCGTCCTGGATACG. The full variable domain, in which reference TRBV19 and TRBJ2-3 provide the parts outside the CDR3, is DGGITQSPKYLFRKEGQNVTLSCEQNLNHDAMYWYRQDPGQGLRLIYYSQIVNDFQKGDIAEGYSVSREKKESFPLTVTSAQKNPTAFYLCASGTSGVLDTQYFGPGTRLTVL.